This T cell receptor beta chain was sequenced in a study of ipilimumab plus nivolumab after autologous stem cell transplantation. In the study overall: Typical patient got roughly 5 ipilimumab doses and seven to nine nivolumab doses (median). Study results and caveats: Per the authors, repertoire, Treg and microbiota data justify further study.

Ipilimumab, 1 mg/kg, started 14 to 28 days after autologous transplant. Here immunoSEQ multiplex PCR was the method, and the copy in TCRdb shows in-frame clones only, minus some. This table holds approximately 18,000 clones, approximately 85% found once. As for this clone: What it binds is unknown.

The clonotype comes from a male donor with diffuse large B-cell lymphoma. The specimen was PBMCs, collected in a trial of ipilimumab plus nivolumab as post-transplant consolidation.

CDR3 bases: TGTGCCAGCAGCTTAAAGACAGCCTCCTATAATTCACCCCTCCACTTT. It specifies CASSLKTASYNSPLHF. The chain has TRBV7-2 and TRBJ1-6; perhaps TRBD1 as D (5 bases). Between the trimmed V and J ends, which lost 2 bases and 0 bases, there was a span of 8 bases. The CDR3 runs 16 residues. Looked up from germline, CDR1 is SGHTA and CDR2 is FQGNSA.